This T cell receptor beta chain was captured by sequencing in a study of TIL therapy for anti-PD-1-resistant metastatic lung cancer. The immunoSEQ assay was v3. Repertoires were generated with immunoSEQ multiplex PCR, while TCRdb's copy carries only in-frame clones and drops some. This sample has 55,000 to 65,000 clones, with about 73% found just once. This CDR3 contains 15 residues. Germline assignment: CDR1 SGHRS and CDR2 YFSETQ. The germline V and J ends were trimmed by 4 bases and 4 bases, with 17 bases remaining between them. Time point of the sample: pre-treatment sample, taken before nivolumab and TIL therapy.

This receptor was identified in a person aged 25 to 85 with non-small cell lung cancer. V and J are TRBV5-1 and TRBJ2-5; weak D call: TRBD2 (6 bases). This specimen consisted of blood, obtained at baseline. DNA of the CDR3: TGCGCCAGCAGCCCCCTCGCCGGGGGTCTAGAGACCCAGTACTTC. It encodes CASSPLAGGLETQYF.